This T cell receptor beta chain was sequenced during a study of CD8+ T cells in alopecia areata. Study findings and constraints: Tofacitinib significantly decreased scalp clonality and expanded CD8+ clones among top 100. Amid tofacitinib therapy, many expanded lesional clones stayed present in scalp and blood.

RNA extraction was followed by reverse transcription into cDNA, which acted as the sequencing template. Data came from immunoSEQ multiplex PCR; TCRdb stores just in-frame clones and leaves some out. The data hold approximately 150,000 clones, with around 60% observed a single time. Comments on this clone: Its cognate antigen is unknown.

Treatment meaning: oral pan-JAK inhibitor, 5-10 mg twice daily. Isolation of CD4+ and CD8+ T cells from PBMCs was achieved by sorting. The V and J ends lost 0 bases and 1 base respectively, with 15 bases between them. CDR3 length equals 17 residues. This specimen was CD4+ T cells sorted from blood, taken at week 24, from a patient treated with tofacitinib. The sequence came from a human donor with alopecia areata. This sequence joins TRBV23-1 and TRBJ1-1; D unresolved. TRBV23-1 is an open reading frame, and its role is uncertain. The CDR3 coding sequence is TGCGCCAGCAGTCAATCGTGGGGTCTGTGGGCGAACACTGAAGCTTTCTTT. This translates into CASSQSWGLWANTEAFF.